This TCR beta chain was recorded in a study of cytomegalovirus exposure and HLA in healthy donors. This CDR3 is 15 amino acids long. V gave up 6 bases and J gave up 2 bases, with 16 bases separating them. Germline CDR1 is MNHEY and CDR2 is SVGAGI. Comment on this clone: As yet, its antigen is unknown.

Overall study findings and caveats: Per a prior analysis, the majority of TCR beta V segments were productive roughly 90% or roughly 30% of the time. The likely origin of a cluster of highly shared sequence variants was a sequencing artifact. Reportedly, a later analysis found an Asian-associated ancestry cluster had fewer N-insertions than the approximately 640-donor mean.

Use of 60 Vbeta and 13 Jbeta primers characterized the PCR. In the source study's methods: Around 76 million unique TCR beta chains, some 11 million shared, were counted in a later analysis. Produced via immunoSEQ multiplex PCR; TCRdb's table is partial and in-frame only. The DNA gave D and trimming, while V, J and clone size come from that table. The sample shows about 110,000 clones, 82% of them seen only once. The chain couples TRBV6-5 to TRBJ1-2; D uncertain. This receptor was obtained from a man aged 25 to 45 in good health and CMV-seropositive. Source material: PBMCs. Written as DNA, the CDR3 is TGTGCCAGCAGCACCGTAGCGGCCGAAAACTATGGCTACACCTTC. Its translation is CASSTVAAENYGYTF.